These T cell receptor beta chains were read from a single sample in a study of T cell responses to AZD1222 COVID-19 vaccine. Sequencing was performed with immunoSEQ multiplex PCR; in TCRdb, only in-frame clones are kept and a portion is missing. The table shows 90,000 to 120,000 clones, with 90% to 95% occurring only once. This sample comprised peripheral blood, obtained on day 0 of AZD1222 vaccination. The receptors stem from an adult in good health. Both conserved end residues are part of each CDR3. The order of the fields is D gene, clone size, J gene, V gene, CDR3 protein, CDR3 DNA. The D gene is left open where the match is weak. Not all rows give a size; the values are once, few, many and, for expanded clones, a class.

NA,NA,TRBJ1-2,TRBV7-2,CASSLARGVGYGYTF,TGTGCCAGCAGCTTAGCGCGGGGGGTCGGCTATGGCTACACCTTC
NA,NA,TRBJ1-3,TRBV5-1,CASRLTGSGNTIYF,TGCGCCAGCAGGTTGACAGGCTCTGGAAACACCATATATTTT
NA,NA,TRBJ1-1,TRBV12-3/TRBV12-4,CASTPARDTEAFF,TGTGCCAGCACCCCAGCCCGAGACACTGAAGCTTTCTTT
TRBD1,once,TRBJ2-2,TRBV10-3,CAINPDRFTGELFF,TGTGCCATCAACCCGGACAGGTTCACCGGGGAGCTGTTTTTT
NA,few,TRBJ2-7,TRBV11-2,CASSLSTSPYEQYF,TGTGCCAGCAGCTTATCCACTTCTCCCTACGAGCAGTACTTC
TRBD2,NA,TRBJ2-7,TRBV12-3/TRBV12-4,CASSLGGGYEQYF,TGTGCCAGCAGTTTAGGCGGGGGGTACGAGCAGTACTTC
TRBD2,NA,TRBJ2-3,TRBV15,CATSRETRLAGGTDTQYF,TGTGCCACCAGCAGAGAAACGAGACTAGCGGGGGGAACAGATACGCAGTATTTT
TRBD1,once,TRBJ2-7,TRBV15,CATSRQGQGNHEQYF,TGTGCCACCAGCAGACAGGGACAGGGAAACCACGAGCAGTACTTC
TRBD2,NA,TRBJ2-1,TRBV15,CATSRGLAGGENEQFF,TGTGCCACCAGCAGGGGACTAGCGGGGGGGGAGAATGAGCAGTTCTTC
NA,few,TRBJ2-7,TRBV6-1,CASSELTGSTYEQYF,TGTGCCAGCAGTGAATTGACAGGTTCCACCTACGAGCAGTACTTC
NA,NA,TRBJ2-1,TRBV6-4,CASSPTRLEQFF,TGTGCCAGCAGTCCAACTAGGCTTGAGCAGTTCTTC
NA,NA,TRBJ2-2,TRBV5-1,CASRVSRVNTGELFF,TGCGCCAGCAGAGTCTCCAGGGTGAACACCGGGGAGCTGTTTTTT
NA,once,TRBJ1-2,TRBV3-1/TRBV3-2,CASSQGRSYGYTF,TGTGCCAGCAGCCAGGGACGGAGCTATGGCTACACCTTC
NA,NA,TRBJ1-4,TRBV6-2/TRBV6-3,CASSPPQRPREKLFF,TGTGCCAGCAGCCCACCACAACGCCCTAGGGAAAAACTGTTTTTT
NA,NA,TRBJ2-3,TRBV19,CASSDRAGDTQYF,TGTGCCAGTAGCGACAGGGCGGGGGATACGCAGTATTTT
NA,NA,TRBJ1-4,TRBV19,CASSNPPTATNEKLFF,TGTGCCAGTAGTAACCCCCCCACTGCAACTAATGAAAAACTGTTTTTT
NA,NA,TRBJ2-5,TRBV5-8,CASSLSSPGYLETQYF,TGTGCCAGCAGCTTGTCTTCCCCAGGGTACTTAGAGACCCAGTACTTC
TRBD1,NA,TRBJ2-7,TRBV3-1/TRBV3-2,CASSPRDRVSEQYF,TGTGCCAGCAGCCCCAGGGACAGGGTCTCCGAGCAGTACTTC
NA,NA,TRBJ1-4,TRBV6-6,CASSPAGWKGVVNEKLFF,TGTGCCAGCAGTCCGGCGGGGTGGAAGGGAGTTGTTAATGAAAAACTGTTTTTT
TRBD2,NA,TRBJ2-6,TRBV19,CASSRGVQDSGANVLTF,TGTGCCAGTAGTCGGGGGGTACAGGACTCTGGGGCCAACGTCCTGACTTTC
NA,NA,TRBJ2-2,TRBV3-1/TRBV3-2,CASSQLHWRDSTGELFF,TGTGCCAGCAGCCAGCTCCACTGGCGGGATTCCACCGGGGAGCTGTTTTTT
TRBD1,NA,TRBJ1-1,TRBV29-1,CSAWDRGTEAFF,TGCAGCGCCTGGGACAGGGGGACTGAAGCTTTCTTT
NA,NA,TRBJ1-5,TRBV28,CASSFSWPSNQPQHF,TGTGCCAGCAGTTTTTCATGGCCTTCCAATCAGCCCCAGCATTTT
NA,NA,TRBJ1-2,TRBV19,CASSRILGSIKTPQTVYGYTF,TGTGCCAGTAGCAGAATACTTGGGAGCATCAAAACCCCTCAAACCGTCTATGGCTACACCTTC
NA,NA,TRBJ2-5,TRBV5-1,CASTGQGGYRETQYF,TGCGCCAGCACCGGCCAGGGGGGTTATAGAGAGACCCAGTACTTC
NA,NA,TRBJ1-1,TRBV6-5,CASALIGGNTEAFF,TGTGCCAGCGCCTTGATTGGGGGTAACACTGAAGCTTTCTTT
NA,NA,TRBJ2-7,TRBV12-3/TRBV12-4,CASSYRYEQYF,TGTGCCAGCAGCTATCGCTACGAGCAGTACTTC
TRBD2,NA,TRBJ2-5,TRBV10-3,CAISATSGENQETQYF,TGTGCCATCAGTGCTACTAGCGGTGAGAACCAAGAGACCCAGTACTTC
NA,NA,TRBJ1-3,TRBV5-6,CASSPWGSGNTIYF,TGTGCCAGCAGCCCGTGGGGGTCTGGAAACACCATATATTTT
NA,NA,TRBJ1-4,TRBV6-5,CASSRADGNEKLFF,TGTGCCAGCAGTCGCGCGGACGGTAATGAAAAACTGTTTTTT
TRBD2,NA,TRBJ2-5,TRBV5-8,CASSKHGTIQETQYF,TGTGCCAGCAGCAAACATGGGACTATTCAGGAGACCCAGTACTTC
NA,NA,TRBJ2-7,TRBV5-5,CASSDGGGTALQYF,TGTGCCAGCAGCGACGGGGGCGGGACAGCACTGCAGTACTTC
TRBD1,NA,TRBJ1-1,TRBV7-8,CASSSRPRGRIVTEAFF,TGTGCCAGCAGCTCAAGACCCAGGGGGCGCATAGTGACTGAAGCTTTCTTT
NA,NA,TRBJ1-1,TRBV7-8,CASSLARENTEAFF,TGTGCCAGCAGCTTAGCCCGGGAGAACACTGAAGCTTTCTTT
TRBD1,NA,TRBJ1-6,TRBV5-5,CASSIGTGSSPLHF,TGTGCCAGCAGCATCGGGACAGGGAGTTCACCCCTCCACTTT
TRBD1,NA,TRBJ1-1,TRBV19,CASRFGGQGGAEAFF,TGTGCCAGTAGATTCGGGGGACAGGGCGGCGCTGAAGCTTTCTTT
TRBD2,NA,TRBJ2-3,TRBV7-2,CASSLFAGGGSDTQYF,TGTGCCAGCAGCTTATTCGCGGGGGGTGGCTCAGATACGCAGTATTTT
TRBD1,NA,TRBJ2-7,TRBV10-1,CARLQGPDYTYEQYF,TGCGCCCGATTACAGGGGCCCGATTATACCTACGAGCAGTACTTC
TRBD1,NA,TRBJ1-6,TRBV7-6,CASSPGQGAPVLNSPLHF,TGTGCCAGCAGCCCGGGACAGGGGGCCCCCGTCCTTAATTCACCCCTCCACTTT